This paragraph reports one T cell receptor (beta chain). This entry belongs to a study of blood T cell repertoires in COVID-19. The wider study: The cDNA or gDNA used as material had been derived from T cells, B-cell-depleted T cells, or PBMCs.

Participants' reported clinical history set cohort assignment. In the original analysis: Nucleated cell counts were estimated from reference gene primer amplification. This table comes from immunoSEQ multiplex PCR, and its TCRdb copy is limited to in-frame clones, with some not included. V and J calls and clone size are copied from that table; D and trimming were computed from the DNA. The repertoire includes about 280,000 clones, 85% of them detected once, and 2% to 3% sits in the top ten. V dropped 3 bases and J dropped 9; count of bases not matched to a gene: 5. This CDR3 contains 13 residues. The germline gives CDR1 MGHRA, CDR2 YSYEKL.

The TCR sequence derives from a woman in her 50s who had recovered from COVID-19. The rearrangement joins TRBV4-1 to TRBJ1-5; 7 bases fit TRBD1. The specimen sequenced was PBMCs or T cells enriched from blood (not recorded which). The CDR3 bases are TGCGCCAGCAGCCATGACAGGGTTTCGCCCCAGCATTTT. Amino acid sequence: CASSHDRVSPQHF.